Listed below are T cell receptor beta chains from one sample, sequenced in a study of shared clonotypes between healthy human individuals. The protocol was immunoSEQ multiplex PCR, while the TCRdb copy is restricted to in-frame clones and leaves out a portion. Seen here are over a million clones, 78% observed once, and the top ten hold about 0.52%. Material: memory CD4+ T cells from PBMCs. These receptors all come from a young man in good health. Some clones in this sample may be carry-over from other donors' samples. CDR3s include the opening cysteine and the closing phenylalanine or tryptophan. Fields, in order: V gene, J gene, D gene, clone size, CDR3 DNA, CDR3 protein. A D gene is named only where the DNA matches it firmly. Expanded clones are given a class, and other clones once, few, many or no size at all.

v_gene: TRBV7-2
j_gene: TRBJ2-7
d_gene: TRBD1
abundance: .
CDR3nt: TGTGCCAGCAGCGAATCGGGACAGGGACCCTACGAGCAGTACTTC
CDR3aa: CASSESGQGPYEQYF

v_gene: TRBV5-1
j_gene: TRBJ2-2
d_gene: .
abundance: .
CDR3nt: TGCGCCAGCAGCTGGGAATACACCGGGGAGCTGTTTTTT
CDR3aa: CASSWEYTGELFF

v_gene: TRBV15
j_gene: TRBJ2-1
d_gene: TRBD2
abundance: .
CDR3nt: TGTGCCACCAGCCCCCTAGCGGGAGTCTACAATGAGCAGTTCTTC
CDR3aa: CATSPLAGVYNEQFF

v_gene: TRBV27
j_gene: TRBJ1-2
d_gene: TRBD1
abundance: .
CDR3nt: TGTGCCAGCAGTTCGGACAGGGCATCGTCTGGCTACACCTTC
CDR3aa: CASSSDRASSGYTF

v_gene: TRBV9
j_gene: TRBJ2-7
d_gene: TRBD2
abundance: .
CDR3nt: TGTGCCAGCAGCCCGAGACTAGCGGGAGGGCCCTTGGAGCAGTACTTC
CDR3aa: CASSPRLAGGPLEQYF

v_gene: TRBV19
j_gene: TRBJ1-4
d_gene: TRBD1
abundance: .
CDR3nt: TGTGCCAGCTGGGACAGGGGGCGCCCTAATGAAAAACTGTTTTTT
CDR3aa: CASWDRGRPNEKLFF

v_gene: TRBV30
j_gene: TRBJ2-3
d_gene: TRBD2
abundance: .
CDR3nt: TGTGCCTGGACACTAGCGGACACAGATACGCAGTATTTT
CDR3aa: CAWTLADTDTQYF

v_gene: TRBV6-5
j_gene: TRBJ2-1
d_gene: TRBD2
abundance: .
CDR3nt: TGTGCCAGCAGGGACGGACTAGCGGGGGGGGAGCAGTTCTTC
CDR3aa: CASRDGLAGGEQFF

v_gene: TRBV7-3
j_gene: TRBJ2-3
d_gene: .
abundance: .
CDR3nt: TGTGCCAGCAGCCAATCCGGGACGGGCACAGATACGCAGTATTTT
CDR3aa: CASSQSGTGTDTQYF

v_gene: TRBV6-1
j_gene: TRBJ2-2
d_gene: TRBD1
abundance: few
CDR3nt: TGTGCCAGCAGTGGAGACAGGGGGTATACCGGGGAGCTGTTTTTT
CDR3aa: CASSGDRGYTGELFF

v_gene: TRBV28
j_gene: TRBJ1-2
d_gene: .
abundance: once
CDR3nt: TGTGCCAGCAGTTTAACCCAGGGCGGCGACACCTTC
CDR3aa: CASSLTQGGDTF

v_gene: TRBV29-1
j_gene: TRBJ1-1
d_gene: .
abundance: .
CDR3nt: TGCAGCGCAGGACAGAGGAACACTGAAGCTTTCTTT
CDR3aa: CSAGQRNTEAFF

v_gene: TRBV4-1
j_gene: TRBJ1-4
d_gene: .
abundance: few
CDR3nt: TGCGCCAGCAGCCAAGCAGGGAGGACTAATGAAAAACTGTTTTTT
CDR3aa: CASSQAGRTNEKLFF

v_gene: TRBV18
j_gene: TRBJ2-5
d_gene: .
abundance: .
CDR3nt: TGTGCCAGCGCCCCGGGGCAGATCCAAGAGACCCAGTACTTC
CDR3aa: CASAPGQIQETQYF

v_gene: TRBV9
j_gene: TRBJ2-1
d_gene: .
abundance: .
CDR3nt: TGTGCCAGCAGCGTAGGGGTAGGGTTCGATGAGCAGTTCTTC
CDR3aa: CASSVGVGFDEQFF

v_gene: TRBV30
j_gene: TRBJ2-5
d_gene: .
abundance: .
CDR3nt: TGTGCCTGGACTGGGGTAGCGCAAGAGACCCAGTACTTC
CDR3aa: CAWTGVAQETQYF

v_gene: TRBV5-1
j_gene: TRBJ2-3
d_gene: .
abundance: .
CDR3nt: TGCGCCAGCAGCTTGGAAGGGGCCGCCCGGGATACGCAGTATTTT
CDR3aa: CASSLEGAARDTQYF

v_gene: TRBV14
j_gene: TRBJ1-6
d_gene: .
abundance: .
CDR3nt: TGTGCCAGCAGCCAAGGGAGCGACAGTTCACCCCTCCACTTT
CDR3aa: CASSQGSDSSPLHF

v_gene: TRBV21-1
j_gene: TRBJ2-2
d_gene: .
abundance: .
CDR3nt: TGTGCCAGCAGCCTGGGGCGGGACGAGCGGGCCAGCGGGGAGCTGTTTTTT
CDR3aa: CASSLGRDERASGELFF

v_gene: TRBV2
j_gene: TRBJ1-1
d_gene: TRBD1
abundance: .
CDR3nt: TGTGCCAGCAGGACCCTACAGGGGACTGAAGCTTTCTTT
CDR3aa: CASRTLQGTEAFF

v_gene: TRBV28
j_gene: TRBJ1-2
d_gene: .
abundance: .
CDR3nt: TGTGCCAGCAGTACCCCGGGGGACCTCTATGGCTACACCTTC
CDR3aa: CASSTPGDLYGYTF

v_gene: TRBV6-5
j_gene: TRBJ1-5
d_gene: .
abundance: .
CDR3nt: TGTGCCAGCAGTTACTCGGACAGCAAAAGGCAGCCCCAGCATTTT
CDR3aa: CASSYSDSKRQPQHF

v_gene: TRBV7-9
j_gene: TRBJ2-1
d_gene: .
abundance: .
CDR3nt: TGTGCCAGCAGCCTAGTGTATTCTCCTAGACCTACTGAGCAGTTCTTC
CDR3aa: CASSLVYSPRPTEQFF

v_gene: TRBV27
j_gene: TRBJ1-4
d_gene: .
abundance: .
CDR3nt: TGTGCCAGCAGACGGGTGAATGAAAAACTGTTTTTT
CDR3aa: CASRRVNEKLFF

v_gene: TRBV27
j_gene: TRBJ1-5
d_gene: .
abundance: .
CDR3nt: TGTGCCAGCAGTTTCTCAAATCAGCCCCAGCATTTT
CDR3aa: CASSFSNQPQHF

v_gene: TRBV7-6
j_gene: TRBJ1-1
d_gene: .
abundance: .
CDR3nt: TGTGCCAGCAGCCCCAGGGTAAACACTGAAGCTTTCTTT
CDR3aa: CASSPRVNTEAFF

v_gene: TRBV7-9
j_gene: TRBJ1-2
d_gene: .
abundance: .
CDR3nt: TGTGCCAGCAGCCTTGGACAGTCGGGGGGCTACACCTTC
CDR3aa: CASSLGQSGGYTF

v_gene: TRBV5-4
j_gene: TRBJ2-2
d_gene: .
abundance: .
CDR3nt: TGTGCCAGCAGCTGGGGCCCGGTGGGGGATAACACCGGGGAGCTGTTTTTT
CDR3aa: CASSWGPVGDNTGELFF

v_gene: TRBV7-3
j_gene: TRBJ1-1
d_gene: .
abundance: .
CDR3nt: TGTGCCAGCAGCTTCCAACACGGGGCTGAAGCTTTCTTT
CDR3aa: CASSFQHGAEAFF

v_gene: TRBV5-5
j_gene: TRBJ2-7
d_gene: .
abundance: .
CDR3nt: TGTGCCAGCAGCGCAAGCCCGCAGGGGATCTACGAGCAGTACTTC
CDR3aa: CASSASPQGIYEQYF

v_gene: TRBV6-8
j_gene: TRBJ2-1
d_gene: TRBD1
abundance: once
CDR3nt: TGTGCCATACTAGCCGGGACAGGCGCTGAGCAGTTCTTC
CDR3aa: CAILAGTGAEQFF

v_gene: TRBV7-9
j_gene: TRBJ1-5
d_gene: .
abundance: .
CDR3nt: TGTGCCAGCACCATTACCTCCCCACGGGGTGAACAGCCCCAGCATTTT
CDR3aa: CASTITSPRGEQPQHF

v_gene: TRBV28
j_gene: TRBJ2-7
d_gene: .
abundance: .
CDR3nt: TGTGCCAGCAGTCATAGATACGAGCAGTACTTC
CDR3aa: CASSHRYEQYF

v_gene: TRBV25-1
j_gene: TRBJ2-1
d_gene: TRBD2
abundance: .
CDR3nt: TGTGCCAGCAGGAGGAGCGGGAGTAGGGATGAGCAGTTCTTC
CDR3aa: CASRRSGSRDEQFF

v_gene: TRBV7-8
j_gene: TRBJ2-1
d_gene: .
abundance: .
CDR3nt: TGTGCCAGCAGCTTAAAGGTGGCAGGGAGCAGAGGCAATGAGCAGTTCTTC
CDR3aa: CASSLKVAGSRGNEQFF

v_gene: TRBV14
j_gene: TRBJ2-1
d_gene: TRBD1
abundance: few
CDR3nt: TGTGCCGGAAAAAGAGACAGGGTGGTAGTCAATGAGCAGTTCTTC
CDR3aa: CAGKRDRVVVNEQFF

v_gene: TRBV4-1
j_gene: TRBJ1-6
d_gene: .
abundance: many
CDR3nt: TGCGCCAGCAGCCTTACAGGGACCGATTCACCCCTCCACTTT
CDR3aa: CASSLTGTDSPLHF

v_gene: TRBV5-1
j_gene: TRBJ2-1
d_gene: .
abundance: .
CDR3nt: TGCGCCAGCAGCTTTGACAGATCCTACAATGAGCAGTTCTTC
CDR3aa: CASSFDRSYNEQFF

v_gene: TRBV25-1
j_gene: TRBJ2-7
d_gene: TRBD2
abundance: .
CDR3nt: TGTGCCAGCAGTTCTACACCCGGGACTAGAGGCACCTACGAGCAGTACTTC
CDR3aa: CASSSTPGTRGTYEQYF

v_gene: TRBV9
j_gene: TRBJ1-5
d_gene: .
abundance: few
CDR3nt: TGTGCCAGCAGCGTCTCCGGGGATAGCAATCAGCCCCAGCATTTT
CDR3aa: CASSVSGDSNQPQHF

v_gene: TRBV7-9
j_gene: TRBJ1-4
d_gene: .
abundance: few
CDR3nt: TGTGCCAGCAGCGCCCAGAAAGACAGGCGTGAAAAACTGTTTTTT
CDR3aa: CASSAQKDRREKLFF

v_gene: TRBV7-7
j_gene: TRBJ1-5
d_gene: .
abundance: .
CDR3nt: TGTGCCAGCAGCCCTACAGTAGAGCAGCCCCAGCATTTT
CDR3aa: CASSPTVEQPQHF

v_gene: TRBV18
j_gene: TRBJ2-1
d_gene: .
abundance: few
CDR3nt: TGTGCCAGCTCACCACCGACCCAGCGGGGTAGGGGGAATGAGCAGTTCTTC
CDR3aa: CASSPPTQRGRGNEQFF

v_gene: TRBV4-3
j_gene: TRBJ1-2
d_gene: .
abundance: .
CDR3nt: TGCGCCAGCAGCCAAGTGAGGCTCCTAATGGGCTATGGCTACACCTTC
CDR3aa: CASSQVRLLMGYGYTF

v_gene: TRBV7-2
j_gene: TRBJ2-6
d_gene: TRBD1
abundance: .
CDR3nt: TGTGCCAGCAGACGACAGGGGGCGGCTGGGGCCAACGTCCTGACTTTC
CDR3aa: CASRRQGAAGANVLTF

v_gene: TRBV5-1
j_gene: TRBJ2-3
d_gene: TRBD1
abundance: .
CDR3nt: TGCGCCAGCAGCCACCCGAGACAGGGCGGCACAGATACGCAGTATTTT
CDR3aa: CASSHPRQGGTDTQYF

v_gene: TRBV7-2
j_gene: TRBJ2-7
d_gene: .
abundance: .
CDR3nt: TGTGCCAGCAGCTTAGTGGGTGGGTACGAGCAGTACTTC
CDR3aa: CASSLVGGYEQYF

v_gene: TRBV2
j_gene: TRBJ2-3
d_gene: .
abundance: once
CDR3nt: TGTGCCAGCAAAAAGTTCGTCAGCAGCACAGATACGCAGTATTTT
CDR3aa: CASKKFVSSTDTQYF

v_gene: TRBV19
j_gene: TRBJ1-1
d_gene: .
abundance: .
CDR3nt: TGTGCCAGTACATTCCCCACAGGGAAAACTGAAGCTTTCTTT
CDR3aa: CASTFPTGKTEAFF

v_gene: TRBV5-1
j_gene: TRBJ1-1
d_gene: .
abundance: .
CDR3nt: TGCGCCAGCAGCTTGGAGCAGACAGGAGTCACAGCTTTCTTT
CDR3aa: CASSLEQTGVTAFF

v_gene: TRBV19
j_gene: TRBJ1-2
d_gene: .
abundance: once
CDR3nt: TGTGCCAGTAGTATCGGCGGGACAAAACCCAATGGCTACACCTTC
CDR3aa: CASSIGGTKPNGYTF

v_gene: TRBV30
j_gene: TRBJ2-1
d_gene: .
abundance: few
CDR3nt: TGTGCCTGGAGTGTCGGCGCCAGCTCCTCCTACAATGAGCAGTTCTTC
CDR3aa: CAWSVGASSSYNEQFF

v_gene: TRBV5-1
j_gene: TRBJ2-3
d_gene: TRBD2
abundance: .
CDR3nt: TGCGCCAGCAGCTTGGGGACTAGCGGGGAAGAAGATACGCAGTATTTT
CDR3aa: CASSLGTSGEEDTQYF

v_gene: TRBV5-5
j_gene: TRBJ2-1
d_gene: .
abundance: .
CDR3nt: TGTGCCAGCAGCTTGGCGTCAGCCTACAATGAGCAGTTCTTC
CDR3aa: CASSLASAYNEQFF

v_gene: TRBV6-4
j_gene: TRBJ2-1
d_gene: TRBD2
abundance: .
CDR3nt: TGTGCCAGCAGCATCCATGGGACTAGCCCACGGAATGAGCAGTTCTTC
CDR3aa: CASSIHGTSPRNEQFF